The clone carrying this TCR beta chain was counted at least ten times. The antigen is unknown. This sample is drawn from a study of response to subunit inactivated influenza vaccine. Study-wide results and caveats: It was suggested by the authors that few new T cells are recruited by each seasonal influenza vaccination.

TCRdb used MiXCR to reprocess the RT-PCR reads, holding one entry per CDR3 protein. The sample includes around 490,000 distinct CDR3 sequences, under 9% of them seen just once. The CDR3 extends over 14 amino acids. In germline, CDR1 is SGHVS, CDR2 FQNEAQ. Trimming left V 5 bases short and J 3 bases short, with 10 bases between. This rearrangement joins TRBV7-8 to TRBJ1-4; no definite D call. The receptor comes from a man between 50 and 69 years old who received an inactivated influenza vaccine. This sample comprised PBMCs from blood, obtained around 25 months after vaccination. The CDR3 DNA is TGTGCCAGCAGCCCTCGGGGTGCTAATGAAAAACTGTTTTTT. Residues: CASSPRGANEKLFF.